This is a list of T cell receptor beta chains from one sample in a study of shared clonotypes between healthy human individuals. TCRdb's table, derived via immunoSEQ multiplex PCR, lists solely in-frame clones and lacks some. The sample gives 450,000 to 550,000 clones, 79% of which show up once; 13% is in the top ten. The source material was PBMCs. Receptor source: a woman aged 35 to 49 in good health. Some clones in this sample may be carry-over from other donors' samples. Each CDR3 is given with its conserved first and last residue.

CDR3aa: CATSRDLGEKLFF
len: 13
v_gene: TRBV15

CDR3aa: CASTFMGAGELFF
len: 13
v_gene: TRBV9

CDR3aa: CASSATGVGLYEQYF
len: 15
v_gene: TRBV7-9

CDR3aa: CASSRTENYGYTF
len: 13
v_gene: TRBV19

CDR3aa: CASSKVRTGGMEQYF
len: 15
v_gene: TRBV21-1

CDR3aa: CASRGQGAPLNYGYTF
len: 16
v_gene: TRBV28

CDR3aa: CASSDWESNTGELFF
len: 15
v_gene: TRBV25-1

CDR3aa: CASSSRDTNTEAFF
len: 14
v_gene: TRBV28

CDR3aa: CAWSGRLAGAYEQFF
len: 15
v_gene: TRBV30

CDR3aa: CSVVVGLQETQYF
len: 13
v_gene: TRBV29-1

CDR3aa: CASNSGANTGELFF
len: 14
v_gene: TRBV2

CDR3aa: CAWSAPAGGSYNEQFF
len: 16
v_gene: TRBV30

CDR3aa: CASSLGWQQETNEKLFF
len: 17
v_gene: TRBV28

CDR3aa: CASSTQGGQGYFNYGYTF
len: 18
v_gene: TRBV19

CDR3aa: CASSLALSDTQYF
len: 13
v_gene: TRBV7-2

CDR3aa: CASSESVGSPQHF
len: 13
v_gene: TRBV10-1

CDR3aa: CSFLKSGSVEQYF
len: 13
v_gene: TRBV29-1

CDR3aa: CASSYRGPPEYGYTF
len: 15
v_gene: TRBV6-5

CDR3aa: CASSFQGTMDYTEAFF
len: 16
v_gene: TRBV5-6

CDR3aa: CASSRGTNTEAFF
len: 13
v_gene: TRBV7-3

CDR3aa: CASSTGIEQFF
len: 11
v_gene: TRBV18

CDR3aa: CASSAQFGLDTQYF
len: 14
v_gene: TRBV9

CDR3aa: CASSSAGETQYF
len: 12
v_gene: TRBV5-5

CDR3aa: CASRPWYRANQPQHF
len: 15
v_gene: TRBV6-5

CDR3aa: CANSEVQSSGETQYF
len: 15
v_gene: TRBV25-1

CDR3aa: CASSSEGGEESYEQYF
len: 16
v_gene: TRBV13

CDR3aa: CASSQSALAGTYEQYF
len: 16
v_gene: TRBV4-1

CDR3aa: CASSFTGQPNEKLFF
len: 15
v_gene: TRBV28

CDR3aa: CAWTGQVNTEAFF
len: 13
v_gene: TRBV30

CDR3aa: CASSPLRAETQYF
len: 13
v_gene: TRBV18

CDR3aa: CATSSGGGDTQYF
len: 13
v_gene: TRBV15

CDR3aa: CASSSPRQLSYEQYF
len: 15
v_gene: TRBV28

CDR3aa: CASSPGQRGNIQYF
len: 14
v_gene: TRBV18

CDR3aa: CASSPGGGPYEQYF
len: 14
v_gene: TRBV7-3

CDR3aa: CASSIVYRVDTGELFF
len: 16
v_gene: TRBV19

CDR3aa: CASSHPGQGASPLHF
len: 15
v_gene: TRBV4-1

CDR3aa: CASSWGSRSEAFF
len: 13
v_gene: TRBV28

CDR3aa: CASRFDDRVRGELFF
len: 15
v_gene: TRBV5-1

CDR3aa: CAWETDREYTGELFF
len: 15
v_gene: TRBV30

CDR3aa: CASSFGRLHYGYTF
len: 14
v_gene: TRBV28

CDR3aa: CASSQGRASPSGANVLTF
len: 18
v_gene: TRBV4-1

CDR3aa: CASSLAGTGVIYGYTF
len: 16
v_gene: TRBV5-1

CDR3aa: CASTSIPGLQYQETQYF
len: 17
v_gene: TRBV28

CDR3aa: CSAYRDEGPGELFF
len: 14
v_gene: TRBV29-1

CDR3aa: CASSERPGQGANGYTF
len: 16
v_gene: TRBV5-1

CDR3aa: CAWSAGQGAPIYGYTF
len: 16
v_gene: TRBV30

CDR3aa: CASSPRGTSSDTQYF
len: 15
v_gene: TRBV18

CDR3aa: CASSEDRGISGELFF
len: 15
v_gene: TRBV6-1

CDR3aa: CASRGYGTGGYEQYF
len: 15
v_gene: TRBV10-3

CDR3aa: CASSLELNTEAFF
len: 13
v_gene: TRBV11-2

CDR3aa: CASSLKAPGGRSPYEQYF
len: 18
v_gene: TRBV7-3

CDR3aa: CASSLEGAGDEKLFF
len: 15
v_gene: TRBV28

CDR3aa: CASSPRTVQSNQPQHF
len: 16
v_gene: TRBV19